The source of this T cell receptor beta chain is a study of blood T cell repertoires in COVID-19. Participant age was about 18 to 100 years, and participants resided in about two dozen US areas. J gave up 1 base and V 3 bases, and 7 bases lay outside the gene matches. CDR1 is MNHNS, CDR2 SASEGT, per germline. This CDR3 comprises 17 residues. Assay used: immunoSEQ multiplex PCR; TCRdb lists only in-frame clones, some missing. The repertoire includes over 250,000 clones, about four fifths of them detected once, and 5% sits in the top ten. This TCR came from a man aged 40-49 years who had been exposed to COVID-19. The chain joins TRBV6-1 to TRBJ1-3, with TRBD1 identical over 9 bases. Sequenced input: PBMCs or T cells enriched from blood (not recorded which). Here the CDR3 reads CASSEVPGQGSGNTIYF. For the CDR3, the DNA is TGTGCCAGCAGTGAGGTCCCGGGACAGGGTTCTGGAAACACCATATATTTT.